This T cell receptor beta chain was recorded in a study of cytomegalovirus exposure and HLA in healthy donors. The assay was immunoSEQ multiplex PCR, and TCRdb's table has in-frame clones only and misses some. Of more than 200,000 clones in the sample, less than 95% were seen once. It was the approximately 120-subject validation cohort, separate from the approximately 700-subject first cohort, to which the donors belonged. The CDR3 sequence is 12 residues long. The germline V gene has CDR1 SGHRS and CDR2 YFSETQ. The V gene lost 6 bases and the J gene lost 3 bases, with 9 bases spanning the gap. The sequence was obtained from a woman aged 25 to 39 in good health and CMV-seronegative. The chain uses TRBV5-1 and TRBJ1-1; perhaps TRBD1 as D (6 bases). Material for sequencing was PBMCs. The CDR3 sequence is CASTTGYTEAFF. The CDR3, as DNA: TGCGCCAGCACCACAGGGTACACTGAAGCTTTCTTT.